Listed here is a single TCR beta chain. This record belongs to a study of regulatory T cells in long-lasting Graves disease. Time point meaning: persistent/refractory GD, antithyroid drugs over 5 years with positive TRAb. TCR sequences were obtained from RNA taken from PBMCs. The patients were drawn from one endocrinology department in Xi'an, China. According to the study, TCR beta libraries were built with iRepertoire HTBI primers and CDR3-region Arm-PCR. TCRdb re-analysed the multiplex PCR reads in MiXCR, keeping a single row per CDR3 protein. The repertoire has a few hundred thousand distinct CDR3 sequences, 23% of them found once; the top ten carry about 27%. This TCR was recovered from a female donor with Graves disease. The specimen was peripheral blood mononuclear cells (PBMCs), collected when the disease was refractory, from a patient treated with antithyroid drugs.

CDR3 sequence: CASSRGGANTYTDTQYF. DNA for the CDR3: TGTGCCAGCAGCCGAGGGGGGGCTAACACCTACACAGATACGCAGTATTTT. The chain is built from TRBV28 and TRBJ2-3, with D maybe TRBD2 (7 bases). Germline CDR1 and CDR2: MDHEN and SYDVKM. CDR3 size: 17 residues. The V end lost 6 bases, the J end lost 2 bases, and 21 bases lay between the germline ends.